This is a list of T cell receptor beta chains from one sample in a study of PD-1 blockade in classical Hodgkin lymphoma. The table came from immunoSEQ multiplex PCR; TCRdb's copy has only in-frame clones and leaves some out. This sample has about 93,000 clones, with approximately 91% found just once. The sample consisted of peripheral blood mononuclear cells (PBMCs), taken before the second cycle of nivolumab. The origin of the receptors is a human donor with classical Hodgkin lymphoma. CDR3s include the opening cysteine and the closing phenylalanine or tryptophan. A D gene is named only where the DNA matches it firmly.

>TRBV18|21|TRBJ2-1|TRBD2
CASSPGRANRRGSLAENIQFF
TGTGCCAGCTCACCAGGCCGTGCCAACAGGCGGGGTTCGCTAGCGGAGAACATCCAGTTCTTC
>TRBV28|14|TRBJ2-7|TRBD2
CASISGGPTYEQYF
TGTGCCAGCATCTCGGGGGGACCGACCTACGAGCAGTACTTC
>TRBV19|14|TRBJ2-3|NA
CASRGPEGTDTQYF
TGTGCCAGTAGGGGTCCGGAGGGCACAGATACGCAGTATTTT
>TRBV5-1|12|TRBJ2-1|NA
CASSSLGPEQFF
TGCGCCAGCAGCAGTTTAGGTCCGGAGCAGTTCTTC
>TRBV27|13|TRBJ2-1|NA
CASSWYRYNEQFF
TGTGCCAGCAGTTGGTACAGATACAATGAGCAGTTCTTC
>TRBV7-6|17|TRBJ2-7|TRBD2
CASSSTSGRPLVYEQYF
TGTGCCAGCAGCTCGACTAGCGGGAGGCCCTTGGTCTACGAGCAGTACTTC
>TRBV10-3|16|TRBJ2-3|TRBD2
CAISDLAGAGTDTQYF
TGTGCCATCAGTGACCTAGCGGGAGCGGGCACAGATACGCAGTATTTT
>TRBV5-6|13|TRBJ2-7|NA
CASSPDPAYEQYF
TGTGCCAGCAGCCCAGATCCCGCCTACGAGCAGTACTTC
>TRBV27|12|TRBJ2-1|NA
CASSPRQDEQFF
TGTGCCAGCAGTCCGCGGCAGGATGAGCAGTTCTTC
>TRBV27|14|TRBJ2-2|NA
CASSFGTLTGELFF
TGTGCCAGCAGTTTTGGGACCCTGACCGGGGAGCTGTTTTTT
>TRBV19|17|TRBJ1-1|NA
CASSIGSYRRTNTEAFF
TGTGCCAGTAGTATAGGATCCTACAGACGAACGAACACTGAAGCTTTCTTT
>TRBV9|18|TRBJ2-1|TRBD2
CASSDGNLTSGKYGEQFF
TGTGCCAGCAGCGATGGGAACCTGACTAGCGGGAAATACGGTGAGCAGTTCTTC
>TRBV28|11|TRBJ2-1|NA
CASSFSGGQFF
TGTGCCAGCAGTTTCTCCGGGGGGCAGTTCTTC
>TRBV19|15|TRBJ2-5|NA
CASSTNRLIQETQYF
TGTGCCAGTAGCACCAACCGACTAATCCAAGAGACCCAGTACTTC
>TRBV10-3|15|TRBJ2-3|TRBD2
CAISDWTRSPDTQYF
TGTGCCATCAGTGACTGGACTAGGTCCCCAGATACGCAGTATTTT
>TRBV28|13|TRBJ2-5|NA
CASSKGSWETQYF
TGTGCCAGCAGTAAAGGGAGCTGGGAGACCCAGTACTTC
>TRBV7-8|19|TRBJ2-1|NA
CASSLASWGLTVGFNEQFF
TGTGCCAGCAGCTTAGCGAGCTGGGGGCTGACAGTAGGGTTCAATGAGCAGTTCTTC
>TRBV6-5|16|TRBJ1-1|NA
CASSYSISGGKTEAFF
TGTGCCAGCAGTTACTCGATATCGGGGGGCAAAACTGAAGCTTTCTTT
>TRBV15|14|TRBJ2-7|NA
CATSRVLRDYEQYF
TGTGCCACCAGCAGAGTTCTCAGGGACTACGAGCAGTACTTC
>TRBV5-1|11|TRBJ2-7|NA
CASSRSYEQYF
TGCGCCAGCAGTAGAAGCTACGAGCAGTACTTC
>TRBV7-6|16|TRBJ2-7|TRBD1
CASSLTWGDRGHEQYF
TGTGCCAGCAGCTTAACTTGGGGGGACAGGGGTCACGAGCAGTACTTC
>TRBV9|10|TRBJ1-2|NA
CASTEDGYTF
TGTGCCAGCACAGAGGATGGCTACACCTTC
>TRBV18|16|TRBJ1-1|NA
CASSPLTGLMNTEAFF
TGTGCCAGCTCACCACTGACAGGCCTCATGAACACTGAAGCTTTCTTT
>TRBV28|13|TRBJ1-1|NA
CASQDATNTEAFF
TGTGCCAGTCAGGACGCCACGAACACTGAAGCTTTCTTT
>TRBV5-4|15|TRBJ1-4|NA
CASSPDRATNEKLFF
TGTGCCAGCAGCCCGGACAGAGCAACTAATGAAAAACTGTTTTTT